These T cell receptor beta chains were read from a single sample in a study of technical replicates of blood from a handful of donors. The method was immunoSEQ multiplex PCR; TCRdb's version includes in-frame clones alone and lacks a portion of them. The table includes under 80,000 clones, about 91% detected once. Material: T cells isolated from PBMCs. Every receptor here comes from a human donor in good health. Some clones in this sample may be carry-over from other donors' samples. The CDR3 runs from the conserved cysteine through the conserved F or W. Fields, in order: D gene, V gene, J gene, clone size, CDR3 DNA, CDR3 protein. D genes are given only for firm matches. Size is stated for part of the rows, as once, few or many counts, or as a class when the clone is expanded.

D: TRBD2
V: TRBV18
J: TRBJ2-1
size: .
DNA: TGTGCCAGCTCACCTCGGGGTGAGCGGGAGTACCATGAGCAGTTCTTC
CDR3: CASSPRGEREYHEQFF

D: TRBD1
V: TRBV2
J: TRBJ2-7
size: .
DNA: TGTGCCAGCAGTTATAAGACAGGGAAAGAATACGAGCAGTACTTC
CDR3: CASSYKTGKEYEQYF

D: .
V: TRBV2
J: TRBJ1-5
size: .
DNA: TGTGCCAGCAAATTAGAGTCGGTTACGGATCAGCCCCAGCATTTT
CDR3: CASKLESVTDQPQHF

D: TRBD1
V: TRBV4-3
J: TRBJ1-1
size: .
DNA: TGCGCCAGCAGCCAAGATCTCGGACAGGGAAGGGTAGCTTTCTTT
CDR3: CASSQDLGQGRVAFF

D: .
V: TRBV19
J: TRBJ1-2
size: .
DNA: TGTGCCAGTAGTCCAGACGGGAGGGATTATGGCTACACCTTC
CDR3: CASSPDGRDYGYTF

D: TRBD1
V: TRBV19
J: TRBJ1-2
size: .
DNA: TGTGCCAGTACCTATTGGACAGGCGGGCCCGTAATTCTTTCCTCTGGCTACACCTTC
CDR3: CASTYWTGGPVILSSGYTF

D: .
V: TRBV21-1
J: TRBJ1-2
size: .
DNA: TGTGCCAGTCCTCGGGACAGAGCCGATTACTATGGCTACACCTTC
CDR3: CASPRDRADYYGYTF

D: .
V: TRBV6-1
J: TRBJ2-5
size: .
DNA: TGTGCCAGCAGTCTTAGCAGTCAAGAGACCCAGTACTTC
CDR3: CASSLSSQETQYF

D: .
V: TRBV7-2
J: TRBJ1-1
size: .
DNA: TGTGCCAGCAGCTTATTCTTGCCTGCAGGCGCTTTCTTT
CDR3: CASSLFLPAGAFF

D: TRBD2
V: TRBV9
J: TRBJ2-5
size: .
DNA: TGTGCCAGCAGCCAAGGGGGACTAGCGGGAGGGGAGACCCAGTACTTC
CDR3: CASSQGGLAGGETQYF

D: TRBD2
V: TRBV5-1
J: TRBJ2-3
size: .
DNA: TGCGCCAGCAGCTTAGCGGGAGGGATAGATACGCAGTATTTT
CDR3: CASSLAGGIDTQYF

D: .
V: TRBV20-1
J: TRBJ2-1
size: once
DNA: TGCAGTGCTCTGGACTGGGAGCAGTTCTTC
CDR3: CSALDWEQFF

D: TRBD1
V: TRBV7-2
J: TRBJ1-3
size: .
DNA: TGTGCCAGCAGCCCCCTCCAGGGGGGTAGGGCTGGAAACACCATATATTTT
CDR3: CASSPLQGGRAGNTIYF

D: .
V: TRBV18
J: TRBJ1-2
size: .
DNA: TGTGCCAGCTCACTTGCCGGCCTGGGGGCAAGGGGCTACACCTTC
CDR3: CASSLAGLGARGYTF

D: .
V: TRBV10-3
J: TRBJ1-4
size: .
DNA: TGTGCCATCAGTGAAAGAGGGCTCGGGGGGTCAACTAATGAAAAACTGTTTTTT
CDR3: CAISERGLGGSTNEKLFF

D: .
V: TRBV4-1
J: TRBJ1-1
size: few
DNA: TGCGCCAGCAGCCCTGTCTTGAACACTGAAGCTTTCTTT
CDR3: CASSPVLNTEAFF